Listed below are T cell receptor beta chains from one sample, sequenced in a study of blood T cell repertoires in COVID-19. Assay used: immunoSEQ multiplex PCR; TCRdb lists only in-frame clones, some missing. The repertoire consists of more than 65,000 clones, with around 88% occurring once and the leading ten covering roughly 5.3%. Specimen: peripheral blood. These receptors came from a man aged 50 or older with active COVID-19. The CDR3 runs from the conserved cysteine through the conserved F or W. Fields, in order: D gene, J gene, V gene, CDR3 length, CDR3 DNA, CDR3 protein. The D gene is left open where the match is weak.

TRBD2,TRBJ2-3,TRBV18,15,TGTGCCAGCTCTCCGAGCGGGACCGGCACAGATACGCAGTATTTT,CASSPSGTGTDTQYF
TRBD1,TRBJ2-6,TRBV5-1,19,TGCGCCAGCAGACACCCATCGCGGGACAGGCACTCTGGGGCCAACGTCCTGACTTTC,CASRHPSRDRHSGANVLTF
NA,TRBJ2-1,TRBV18,15,TGTGCCAGCTCACCACTTCCAGGACAGAACAATGAGCAGTTCTTC,CASSPLPGQNNEQFF
NA,TRBJ2-1,TRBV14,15,TGTGCCAGCAGTCGAGATCCGGACAGACGACATGAGCAGTTCTTC,CASSRDPDRRHEQFF
NA,TRBJ1-3,TRBV18,13,TGTGCCAGCCACAGCAGCTCTGGAAACACCATATATTTT,CASHSSSGNTIYF
TRBD2,TRBJ2-7,TRBV27,15,TGTGCCAGCAGCCTTTACTCGGGAGGGGGTTACGAGCAGTACTTC,CASSLYSGGGYEQYF
NA,TRBJ2-7,TRBV7-2,16,TGTGCCAGCAGCTTAGGTGGTAGCGGAGATTACTACGAGCAGTACTTC,CASSLGGSGDYYEQYF
TRBD1,TRBJ2-6,TRBV9,16,TGTGCCAGCACCCGGGACAGGGCCTCTGGGGCCAACGTCCTGACTTTC,CASTRDRASGANVLTF
NA,TRBJ1-4,TRBV6-5,14,TGTGCCAGCATCGGGGTGGACCTTGGGGAAAAACTGTTTTTT,CASIGVDLGEKLFF
TRBD2,TRBJ2-7,TRBV4-1,15,TGCGCCAGCAGCCAAGGACTAGCGGGAGTATACGAGCAGTACTTC,CASSQGLAGVYEQYF
TRBD1,TRBJ1-2,TRBV19,15,TGTGCCAGTACCCCCGGACAGGGGGTCAACTATGGCTACACCTTC,CASTPGQGVNYGYTF
TRBD2,TRBJ2-2,TRBV7-6,17,TGTGCCAGCAGCTTAGGGGTAGCGGGCGGACGGACCGGGGAGCTGTTTTTT,CASSLGVAGGRTGELFF
TRBD1,TRBJ2-4,TRBV6-5,15,TGTGCCAGCAGCCGACAGGGGGCAGCCAAAAACATTCAGTACTTC,CASSRQGAAKNIQYF
NA,TRBJ2-2,TRBV3-1/TRBV3-2,18,TGTGCCAGCAGCCAAGGCGGTTTCACCCCTACGAACACCGGGGAGCTGTTTTTT,CASSQGGFTPTNTGELFF